What follows are 3 T cell receptor beta chains derived from one specimen sequenced in a study of molecular identifiers for immune sequencing clone quantification (dated by TCRdb to 2017 to 2018). The library was prepared using PCR. Sequenced using an Illumina HiSeq 4000. The raw public reads went through TCRdb reprocessing: fastp at Q25, MiXCR clone calling, in-frame beta chains kept. Each CDR3 protein gets just one entry, which takes the most common genes and DNA from the rows behind it. This sample holds about 9,600 distinct CDR3 sequences; less than 20% were observed only once. Of the sample, about 1.4% is held by the ten largest clones. Sequenced material: naive CD8+ T cells from blood, with Jurkat cell RNA spiked in. According to the study, the label for this sample's cell subset or site signals: FACS-sorted CD8+CD4-CCR7+CD45RA+ naive T cells. The receptor set was obtained from a human donor in good health. Some libraries in this study had Jurkat cell RNA spiked in.

Within the sample, this clonotype is medium-sized (0.01 to 0.1%). The J gene is TRBJ2-3, the V gene TRBV4-1; 8 bases align to TRBD2. The CDR3 totals 18 residues. CDR1 MGHRA and CDR2 YSYEKL come from the germline V gene. J was trimmed by 6 bases and V by 0 bases; bases with no gene match: 14. The CDR3 coding sequence is TGCGCCAGCAGCCAAGATGTCAACGGGGGGGCCCCTCTGGATACGCAGTATTTT. It codes for CASSQDVNGGAPLDTQYF.

A note on this clonotype: This sequence may be a read error, since a much larger clone differs from it by one base. This chain connects TRBV20-1 to TRBJ2-7, with 9 bases identical to TRBD2. Looked up from germline, CDR1 is DFQATT and CDR2 is SNEGSKA (reference sequence). The CDR3 spans 15 residues. The CDR3 DNA follows: TGCAGTGCCAGAGATTTGCGGGGGGGCTCCTACGAGCAGTACTTC. Residues: CSARDLRGGSYEQYF.

This clonotype was counted ten times or more. The V gene is TRBV19, the J gene TRBJ1-4, with unresolved D. Trimming stripped 3 bases from V and 6 bases from J, with 14 bases between. CDR1 and CDR2 (germline): LNHDA, SQIVND (reference sequence). The CDR3 loop spans 15 amino acids. CDR3 sequence reads: CASSMGWRQDEKLFF. Written as DNA, the CDR3 is TGTGCCAGTAGTATGGGATGGCGGCAAGATGAAAAACTGTTTTTT.